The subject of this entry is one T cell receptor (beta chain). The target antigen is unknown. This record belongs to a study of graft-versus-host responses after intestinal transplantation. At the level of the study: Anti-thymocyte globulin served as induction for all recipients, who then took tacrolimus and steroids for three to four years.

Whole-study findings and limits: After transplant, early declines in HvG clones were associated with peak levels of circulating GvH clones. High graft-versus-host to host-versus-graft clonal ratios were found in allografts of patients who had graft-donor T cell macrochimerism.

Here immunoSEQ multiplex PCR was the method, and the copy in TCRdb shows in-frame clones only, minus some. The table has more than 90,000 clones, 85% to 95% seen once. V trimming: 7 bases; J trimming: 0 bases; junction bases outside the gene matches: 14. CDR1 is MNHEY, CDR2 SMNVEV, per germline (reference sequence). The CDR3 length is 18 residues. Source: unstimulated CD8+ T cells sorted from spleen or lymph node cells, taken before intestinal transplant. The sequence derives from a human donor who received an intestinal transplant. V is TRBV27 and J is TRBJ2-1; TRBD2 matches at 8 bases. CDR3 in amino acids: CASTDGPGLESSYNEQFF. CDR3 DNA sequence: TGTGCCAGCACCGATGGACCGGGACTAGAGAGCTCCTACAATGAGCAGTTCTTC.